This is a list of T cell receptor beta chains from one sample in a study of vaccination and CD4 T cells after COVID-19. Their antigen targets remain unknown. TCRdb itself ran the PCR reads through MiXCR, one entry per CDR3 protein. The data contain about 10,000 distinct CDR3 sequences, around 53% of them singletons. Material: CD4+ T cells from blood, cultured in vitro. These receptors all stem from a human donor who had recovered from COVID-19. Both conserved end residues are part of each CDR3. Fields, in order: clone size, J gene, D gene, V gene, CDR3 DNA, CDR3 protein. A D gene is named only where the DNA matches it firmly. Size is omitted from some rows. Given values are once, few, many or a class for expanded clones.

>NA|TRBJ1-3|NA|TRBV30
TGTGCCTGGAGTCGGGGAGGAAACACCATATATTTT
CAWSRGGNTIYF
>NA|TRBJ2-5|NA|TRBV18
TGTGCCAGCTCACCGCAAGGTCAAAAAGAGACCCAGTACTTC
CASSPQGQKETQYF
>NA|TRBJ2-3|NA|TRBV10-3
TGTGCCATCAGTGAGTTTCAGGGGTTTATGTCAGATACGCAGTATTTT
CAISEFQGFMSDTQYF
>NA|TRBJ2-7|TRBD1|TRBV30
TGTGCCTGGAGTTCCCGGGACAGGGGATCCTCCTACGAGCAGTACTTC
CAWSSRDRGSSYEQYF
>NA|TRBJ2-5|TRBD2|TRBV7-2
TGTGCCAGCAGCCGTTCGGGAGCGGGAGTCGGGGAGACCCAGTACTTC
CASSRSGAGVGETQYF
>few|TRBJ1-5|NA|TRBV15
TGTGCCACCAGCACCAAGAAACGTCAGCCCCAGCATTTT
CATSTKKRQPQHF
>few|TRBJ2-2|TRBD1|TRBV7-9
TGTGCCAGCAGCCGAAGGACAGGGATAATGGGCGGGGAGCTGTTTTTT
CASSRRTGIMGGELFF
>NA|TRBJ2-3|NA|TRBV11-2
TGTGCCAGCAGCCGCCGGGGGGGGGACAGGGCAGATACGCAGTATTTT
CASSRRGGDRADTQYF
>NA|TRBJ1-5|NA|TRBV6-1
TGTGCCAGCAGTGAAGTCGGTAATCAGCCCCAGCATTTT
CASSEVGNQPQHF
>NA|TRBJ1-6|NA|TRBV6-5
TGTGCCAGCAGTTACGAGGATCGGAATTCACCCCTCCACTTT
CASSYEDRNSPLHF
>NA|TRBJ2-5|TRBD2|TRBV24-1
TGTGCCACCAGTGATTCCGGGACTAGCGGGTCCCAAGCCCAGTACTTC
CATSDSGTSGSQAQYF
>NA|TRBJ2-2|NA|TRBV20-1
TGCAGTGCTAGGGGGGATGACGGGGAGCTGTTTTTT
CSARGDDGELFF
>NA|TRBJ2-2|NA|TRBV7-9
TGTGCCAGCCGAGAAAAGGGGACCGGGGAGCTGTTTTTT
CASREKGTGELFF
>NA|TRBJ1-6|TRBD1|TRBV27
TGTGCCAGCAGTTTATCGCGGGGGACAGCAAATAAGAATTCACCCCTCCACTTT
CASSLSRGTANKNSPLHF
>NA|TRBJ1-1|TRBD1|TRBV29-1
TGCAGCGTTGGGATACCGGACAGGGTGAACACTGAAGCTTTCTTT
CSVGIPDRVNTEAFF
>NA|TRBJ2-1|TRBD2|TRBV25-1
TGTGCCAGCAGTGAATCGGGGGCTAGCGGGAGTGATGAGCAGTTCTTC
CASSESGASGSDEQFF
>NA|TRBJ2-3|TRBD2|TRBV20-1
TGCAGTTTTCCATCTAGCGGCGGCACAGATACGCAGTATTTT
CSFPSSGGTDTQYF
>NA|TRBJ1-1|NA|TRBV20-1
TGCAGTGCTACGGAGAACGCTGAAGCTTTCTTT
CSATENAEAFF
>NA|TRBJ1-1|NA|TRBV6-1
TGTGCCAGCAGATCTAGGGCCGGGTATATCACTGAAGCTTTCTTT
CASRSRAGYITEAFF
>few|TRBJ2-1|TRBD2|TRBV20-1
TGCAGTGCTAGTGGGACTAGCGGGAGGGACAATGAGCAGTTCTTC
CSASGTSGRDNEQFF
>NA|TRBJ2-7|NA|TRBV6-1
TGTGCCAGCAGTGAGGGCGGGGGCCCCTACGAGCAGTACTTC
CASSEGGGPYEQYF
>NA|TRBJ2-3|NA|TRBV7-6
TGTGCCAGCAGCTCCAATCTAAGGGATACGCAGTATTTT
CASSSNLRDTQYF
>NA|TRBJ2-2|NA|TRBV2
TGTGCCAGCGTATGGGGTTACGGGGAGCTGTTTTTT
CASVWGYGELFF
>few|TRBJ1-5|NA|TRBV6-1
TGTGCCAGCAGAGGGTCAGGGATGGGCCAGCCCCAGCATTTT
CASRGSGMGQPQHF
>NA|TRBJ2-3|NA|TRBV20-1
TGCAGTGCTAGCGGGAAAACCACAGATACGCAGTATTTT
CSASGKTTDTQYF
>few|TRBJ1-1|TRBD1|TRBV15
TGTGCCACCAGCAGAGATCGGGACAGCCCTCTTGAAGCTTTCTTT
CATSRDRDSPLEAFF
>NA|TRBJ1-2|NA|TRBV6-5
TGTGCCAGCAGTTACATCGGGGTAGGGGGCTATGGCTACACCTTC
CASSYIGVGGYGYTF
>NA|TRBJ1-3|TRBD1|TRBV28
TGTGCCAGCAGAACGACCGGACAGGGTGACGGAAACACCATATATTTT
CASRTTGQGDGNTIYF
>hyperexpanded|TRBJ2-3|NA|TRBV2
TGTGCCAGCAGGGTGTCTAGCACAGATACGCAGTATTTT
CASRVSSTDTQYF
>NA|TRBJ1-5|TRBD1|TRBV6-2/TRBV6-3
TGTGCCAGCAGTTCTATAGACAGGGGGGTTCAGCCCCAGCATTTT
CASSSIDRGVQPQHF